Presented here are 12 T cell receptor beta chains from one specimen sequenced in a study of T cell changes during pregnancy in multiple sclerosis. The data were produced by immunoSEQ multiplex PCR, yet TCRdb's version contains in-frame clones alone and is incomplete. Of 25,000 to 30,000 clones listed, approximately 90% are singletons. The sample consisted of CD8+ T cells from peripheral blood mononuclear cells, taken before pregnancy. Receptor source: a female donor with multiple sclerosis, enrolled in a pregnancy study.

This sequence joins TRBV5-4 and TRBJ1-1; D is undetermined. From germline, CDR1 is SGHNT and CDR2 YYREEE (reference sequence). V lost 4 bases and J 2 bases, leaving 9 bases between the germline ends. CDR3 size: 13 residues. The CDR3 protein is CASSRLTNTEAFF. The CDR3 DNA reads TGTGCCAGCAGCCGTCTGACTAACACTGAAGCTTTCTTT.

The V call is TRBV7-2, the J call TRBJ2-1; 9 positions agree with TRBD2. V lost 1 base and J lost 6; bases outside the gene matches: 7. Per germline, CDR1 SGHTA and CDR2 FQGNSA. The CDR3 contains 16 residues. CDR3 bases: TGTGCCAGCAGCTTAGACTCGACTAGCGGTCGCAATGAGCAGTTCTTC. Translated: CASSLDSTSGRNEQFF.

The CDR3 loop reads CASSSDRGQPQHF. CDR3 DNA: TGTGCCAGCAGCTCGGACAGGGGCCAGCCCCAGCATTTT. This chain connects TRBV7-9 to TRBJ1-5, with 9 bases matching TRBD1. Germline V gene lookup returns CDR1 SEHNR and CDR2 FQNEAQ (reference sequence). Trimming took 4 bases from V and 7 from J; bases not matched to a gene: 2. The CDR3 sequence is 13 residues long.

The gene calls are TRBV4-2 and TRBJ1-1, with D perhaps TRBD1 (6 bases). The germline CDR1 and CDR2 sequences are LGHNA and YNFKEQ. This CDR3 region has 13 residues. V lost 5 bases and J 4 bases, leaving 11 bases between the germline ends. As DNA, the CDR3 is TGTGCCAGCAGCTTTTCGGACAGCACTGAAGCTTTCTTT. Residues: CASSFSDSTEAFF.

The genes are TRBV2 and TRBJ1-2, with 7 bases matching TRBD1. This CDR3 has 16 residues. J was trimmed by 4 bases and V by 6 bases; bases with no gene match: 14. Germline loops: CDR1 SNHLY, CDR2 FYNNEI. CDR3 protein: CASSESTGNSLYGYTF. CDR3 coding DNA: TGTGCCAGCAGCGAATCGACAGGGAATAGCCTCTATGGCTACACCTTC.

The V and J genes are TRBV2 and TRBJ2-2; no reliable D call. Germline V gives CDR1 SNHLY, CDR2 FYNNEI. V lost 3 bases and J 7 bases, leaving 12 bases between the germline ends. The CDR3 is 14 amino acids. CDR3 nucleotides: TGTGCCAGCAGTGATCCACACCGCAGCGGGGAGCTGTTTTTT. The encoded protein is CASSDPHRSGELFF.

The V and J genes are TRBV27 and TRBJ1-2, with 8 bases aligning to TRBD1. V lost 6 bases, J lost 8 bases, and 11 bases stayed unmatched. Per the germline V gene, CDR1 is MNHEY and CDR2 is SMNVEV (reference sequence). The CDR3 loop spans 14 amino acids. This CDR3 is CASSRVGQEGGYTF. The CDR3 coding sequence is TGTGCCAGCAGCCGGGTGGGACAGGAGGGGGGCTACACCTTC.

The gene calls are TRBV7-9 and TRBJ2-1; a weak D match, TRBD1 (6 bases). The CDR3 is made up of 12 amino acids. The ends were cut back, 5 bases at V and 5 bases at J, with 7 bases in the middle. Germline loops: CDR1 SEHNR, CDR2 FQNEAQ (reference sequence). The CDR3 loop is CASSPGDNEQFF. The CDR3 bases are TGTGCCAGCAGCCCAGGGGACAATGAGCAGTTCTTC.

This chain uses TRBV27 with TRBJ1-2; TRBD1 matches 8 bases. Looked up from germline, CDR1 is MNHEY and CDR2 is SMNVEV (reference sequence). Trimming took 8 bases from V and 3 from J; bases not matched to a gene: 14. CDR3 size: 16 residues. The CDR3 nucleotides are TGTGCCAGCTCCCCAGGACAGGGAGTAAATTACTATGGCTACACCTTC. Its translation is CASSPGQGVNYYGYTF.

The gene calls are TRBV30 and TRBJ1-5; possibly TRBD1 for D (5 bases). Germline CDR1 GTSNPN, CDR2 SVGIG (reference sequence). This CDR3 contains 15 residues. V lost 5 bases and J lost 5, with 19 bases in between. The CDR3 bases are TGTGCCTGGCGGAGGACATTCAGGAGGGATCAGCCCCAGCATTTT. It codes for CAWRRTFRRDQPQHF.

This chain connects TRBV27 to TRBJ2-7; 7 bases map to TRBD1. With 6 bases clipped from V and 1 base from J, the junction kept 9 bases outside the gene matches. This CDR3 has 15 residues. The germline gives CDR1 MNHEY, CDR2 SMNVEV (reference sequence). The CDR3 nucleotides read TGTGCCAGCAGGCTGACAGGGTTGGGATCCTACGAGCAGTACTTC. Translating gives CASRLTGLGSYEQYF.

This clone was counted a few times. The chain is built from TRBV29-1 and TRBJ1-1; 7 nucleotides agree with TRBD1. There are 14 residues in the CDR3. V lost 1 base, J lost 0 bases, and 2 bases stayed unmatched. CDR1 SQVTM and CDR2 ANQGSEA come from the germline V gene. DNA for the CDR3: TGCAGCGTTGAAGCGACAGGGATGAACACTGAAGCTTTCTTT. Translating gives CSVEATGMNTEAFF. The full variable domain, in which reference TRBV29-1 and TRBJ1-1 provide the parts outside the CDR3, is SAVISQKPSRDICQRGTSLTIQCQVDSQVTMMFWYRQQPGQSLTLIATANQGSEATYESGFVIDKFPISRPNLTFSTLTVSNMSPEDSSIYLCSVEATGMNTEAFFGQGTRLTVV.